This T cell receptor (beta chain) emerged from a study of cytomegalovirus exposure and HLA in healthy donors. This clone has more than one count but fewer than ten. What it binds is unknown. Trimming stripped 5 bases from V and 4 bases from J, with 12 bases between. This CDR3 region has 14 residues. Germline V lookup: CDR1 SGHAT, CDR2 FQNNGV. Amplification used 60 Vbeta primers and 13 Jbeta primers. Produced via immunoSEQ multiplex PCR; TCRdb's table is partial and in-frame only. This sample yields over 120,000 clones, of which 65% to 90% are seen a single time; 2.9% belongs to the top ten. Study-level findings and limits: What was likely a sequencing artifact was a cluster of highly shared sequence variants.

This sequence originates from a woman aged 25 to 45 in good health and CMV-seronegative. J is TRBJ2-1 and V is TRBV11-2; D is perhaps TRBD2 (5 bases). The sample was PBMCs. CDR3 sequence reads: CASSPSILYNEQFF. Written as DNA, the CDR3 is TGTGCCAGCAGCCCTAGCATCCTTTACAATGAGCAGTTCTTC.